Below, one TCR beta chain is given with its context. This sample stems from a study of T cells in Graves' hyperthyroidism and ophthalmopathy. Patients were excluded because of uncontrolled infection, other autoimmune disease, pregnancy or lactation. Using RNA transcripts as the source, TCR beta CDR3 regions were amplified. HTBI primers drove first-round RT-PCR of the TCR CDR3. Via MiXCR, TCRdb re-called the multiplex PCR reads, giving one row per CDR3 protein. The sample includes 200,000 to 250,000 distinct CDR3 sequences, more than 15% of them seen just once. V lost 3 bases to trimming and J lost 8 bases, with 11 bases between them. Per germline, CDR1 LNHDA and CDR2 SQIVND (reference sequence). CDR3 length equals 13 residues.

The chain is built from TRBV19 and TRBJ2-4; unclear D gene. The TCR sequence derives from a man aged 45-65 years with Graves' hyperthyroidism. Material for sequencing was blood. CDR3 nucleotides: TGTGCCAGTAGTATCCCGGGCTGGGACATTCAGTACTTC. Protein: CASSIPGWDIQYF.